One and the same sample provided the 5 T cell receptor beta chains below, sequenced in a study of response to subunit inactivated influenza vaccine. TCRdb independently ran MiXCR on the RT-PCR reads; one entry per CDR3 protein. The sample carries about 570,000 distinct CDR3 sequences, approximately 10% recorded once. This same sample was also taken into another study, of T cells expressing NK-cell markers. That publication notes: The cDNA for TCR beta came from 5'RACE template switching with UMIs.

Sequenced material: PBMCs from blood, taken on the day of vaccination. These receptors were taken from a man aged 45-65 years who received an inactivated influenza vaccine.

The rearrangement uses TRBV20-1 and TRBJ2-1; D not certain. Trimming took 0 bases from V and 8 from J, leaving 5 bases between them. The CDR3 length is 11 residues. CDR1 and CDR2 (germline): DFQATT, SNEGSKA (reference sequence). In nucleotides, the CDR3 is TGCAGTGCTAGAGAAGGTTATGAGCAGTTCTTC. Encoded protein: CSAREGYEQFF.

This clonotype was detected ten times or more. The chain uses TRBV20-1 and TRBJ2-1; 15 bases fit TRBD2. The CDR3 consists of 18 residues. From germline, CDR1 is DFQATT and CDR2 SNEGSKA (reference sequence). Trimming removed 5 bases from V and 6 bases from J; junction bases left unmatched: 14. DNA for the CDR3: TGCAGTGCTCGTGGTGGACTAGCGGGAGGGAGGGGAGTCAATGAGCAGTTCTTC. This encodes CSARGGLAGGRGVNEQFF.

This clonotype was observed a handful of times. The J gene is TRBJ2-7, the V gene TRBV3-1, with TRBD1 as a possible D gene (5 bases). This CDR3 has 14 amino acids. The V end was cut by 0 bases, the J end by 1 base, with 7 bases between. The germline V gene has CDR1 LGHDT and CDR2 YNNKEL (reference sequence). CDR3 in amino acids: CASSQDAGSYEQYF. CDR3 bases: TGTGCCAGCAGCCAAGATGCAGGGTCCTACGAGCAGTACTTC.

This clonotype was seen ten or more times. V and J are TRBV20-1 and TRBJ2-3, with D maybe TRBD2 (5 bases). The germline CDR1 and CDR2 sequences are DFQATT and SNEGSKA (reference sequence). The CDR3 has 14 amino acids. V was shortened by 4 bases and J by 0 bases, with 11 bases between the two germline ends. The CDR3 sequence: CSANIDYSTDTQYF. The CDR3 bases are TGCAGTGCTAACATAGACTACAGCACAGATACGCAGTATTTT.

J is TRBJ2-4 and V is TRBV28, with D unresolved. The CDR3 loop spans 15 amino acids. Germline loops: CDR1 MDHEN, CDR2 SYDVKM. V was shortened by 5 bases and J by 0 bases, with 11 bases between the two germline ends. Here the CDR3 DNA reads TGTGCCAGCAGTCCCGCTCTGGGAGCCAAAAACATTCAGTACTTC. This sequence encodes CASSPALGAKNIQYF. The whole variable domain, remainder taken from reference TRBV28 and TRBJ2-4, is DVKVTQSSRYLVKRTGEKVFLECVQDMDHENMFWYRQDPGLGLRLIYFSYDVKMKEKGDIPEGYSVSREKKERFSLILESASTNQTSMYLCASSPALGAKNIQYFGAGTRLSVL.